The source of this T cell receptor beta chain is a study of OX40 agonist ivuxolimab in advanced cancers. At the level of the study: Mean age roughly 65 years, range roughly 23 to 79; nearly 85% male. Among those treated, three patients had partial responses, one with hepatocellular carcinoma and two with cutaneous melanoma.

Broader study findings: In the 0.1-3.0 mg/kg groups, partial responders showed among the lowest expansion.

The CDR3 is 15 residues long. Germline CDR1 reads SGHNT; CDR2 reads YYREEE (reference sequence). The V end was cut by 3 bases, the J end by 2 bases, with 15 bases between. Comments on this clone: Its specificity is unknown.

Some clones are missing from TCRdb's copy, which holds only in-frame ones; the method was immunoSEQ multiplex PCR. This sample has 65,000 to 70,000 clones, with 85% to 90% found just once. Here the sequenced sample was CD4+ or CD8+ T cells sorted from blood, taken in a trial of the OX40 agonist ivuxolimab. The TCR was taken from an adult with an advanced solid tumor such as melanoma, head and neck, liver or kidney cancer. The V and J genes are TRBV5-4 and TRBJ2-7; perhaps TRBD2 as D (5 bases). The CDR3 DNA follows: TGTGCCAGCAGCTCCAGCGACTATTCGGCCTACGAGCAGTACTTC. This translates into CASSSSDYSAYEQYF.